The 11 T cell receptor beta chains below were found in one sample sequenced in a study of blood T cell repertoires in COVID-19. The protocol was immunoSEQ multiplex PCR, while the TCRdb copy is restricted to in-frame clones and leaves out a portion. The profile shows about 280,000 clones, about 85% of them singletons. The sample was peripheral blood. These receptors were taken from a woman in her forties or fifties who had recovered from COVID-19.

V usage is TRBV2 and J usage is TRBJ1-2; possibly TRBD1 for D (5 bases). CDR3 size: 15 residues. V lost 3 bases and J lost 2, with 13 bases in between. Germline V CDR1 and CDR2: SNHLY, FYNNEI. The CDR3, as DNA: TGTGCCAGCAGTGATTGGTCAGGGAAGAACTATGGCTACACCTTC. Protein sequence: CASSDWSGKNYGYTF.

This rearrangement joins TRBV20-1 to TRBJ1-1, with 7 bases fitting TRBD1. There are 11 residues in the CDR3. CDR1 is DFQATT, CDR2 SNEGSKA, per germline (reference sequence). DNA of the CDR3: TGCGGAAAGTACAGGGGCGCTGAAGCTTTCTTT. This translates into CGKYRGAEAFF.

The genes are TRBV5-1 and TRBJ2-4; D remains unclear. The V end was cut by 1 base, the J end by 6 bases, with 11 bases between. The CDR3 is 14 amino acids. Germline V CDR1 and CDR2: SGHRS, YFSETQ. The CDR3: CASSLIGSGNIQYF. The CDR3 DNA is TGCGCCAGCAGCTTGATCGGGTCGGGAAACATTCAGTACTTC. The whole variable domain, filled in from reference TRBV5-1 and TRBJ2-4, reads KAGVTQTPRYLIKTRGQQVTLSCSPISGHRSVSWYQQTPGQGLQFLFEYFSETQRNKGNFPGRFSGRQFSNSRSEMNVSTLELGDSALYLCASSLIGSGNIQYFGAGTRLSVL.

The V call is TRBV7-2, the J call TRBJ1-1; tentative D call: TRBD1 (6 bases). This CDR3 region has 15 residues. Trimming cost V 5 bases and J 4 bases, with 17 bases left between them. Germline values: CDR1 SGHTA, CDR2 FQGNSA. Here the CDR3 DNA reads TGTGCCAGCAGCCTCTTTGGGGCCAGGGGCACTGAAGCTTTCTTT. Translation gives CASSLFGARGTEAFF.

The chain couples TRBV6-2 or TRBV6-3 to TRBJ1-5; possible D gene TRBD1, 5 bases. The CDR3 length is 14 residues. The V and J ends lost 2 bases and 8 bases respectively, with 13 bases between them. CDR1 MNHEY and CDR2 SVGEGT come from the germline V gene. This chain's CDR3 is CASSYIRGEEPQHF. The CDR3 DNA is TGTGCCAGCAGTTACATTAGGGGTGAGGAGCCCCAGCATTTT.

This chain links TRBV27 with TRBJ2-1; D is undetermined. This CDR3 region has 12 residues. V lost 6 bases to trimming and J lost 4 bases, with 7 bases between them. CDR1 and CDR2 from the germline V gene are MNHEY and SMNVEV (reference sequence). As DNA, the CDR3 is TGTGCCAGCAGATCCCTATACAATGAGCAGTTCTTC. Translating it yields CASRSLYNEQFF.

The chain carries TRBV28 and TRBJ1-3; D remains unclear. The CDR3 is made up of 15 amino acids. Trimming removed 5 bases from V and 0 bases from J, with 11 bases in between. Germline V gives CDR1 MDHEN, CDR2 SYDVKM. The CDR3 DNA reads TGTGCCAGCAGTGATACCTCGAGCTCTGGAAACACCATATATTTT. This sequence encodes CASSDTSSSGNTIYF. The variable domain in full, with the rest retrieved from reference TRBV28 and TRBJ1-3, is DVKVTQSSRYLVKRTGEKVFLECVQDMDHENMFWYRQDPGLGLRLIYFSYDVKMKEKGDIPEGYSVSREKKERFSLILESASTNQTSMYLCASSDTSSSGNTIYFGEGSWLTVV.

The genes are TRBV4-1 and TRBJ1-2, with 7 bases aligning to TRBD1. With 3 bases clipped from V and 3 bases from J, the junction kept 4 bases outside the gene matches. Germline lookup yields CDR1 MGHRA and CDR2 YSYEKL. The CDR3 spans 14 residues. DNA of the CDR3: TGCGCCAGCAGCCAGTCCCAGGGGGACTATGGCTACACCTTC. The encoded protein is CASSQSQGDYGYTF.

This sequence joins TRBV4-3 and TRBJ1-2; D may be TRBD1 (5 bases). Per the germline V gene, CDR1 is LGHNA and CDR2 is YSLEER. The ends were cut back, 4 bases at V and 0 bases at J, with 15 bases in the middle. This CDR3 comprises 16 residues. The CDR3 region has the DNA TGCGCCAGCAGCCCGAACATCGGGGGGGCTAACTATGGCTACACCTTC. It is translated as CASSPNIGGANYGYTF.

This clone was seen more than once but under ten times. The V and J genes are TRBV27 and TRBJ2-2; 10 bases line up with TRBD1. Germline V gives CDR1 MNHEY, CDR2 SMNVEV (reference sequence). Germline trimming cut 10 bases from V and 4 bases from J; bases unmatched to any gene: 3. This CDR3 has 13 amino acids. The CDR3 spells CATGTGATGELFF. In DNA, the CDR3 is TGTGCCACCGGGACAGGGGCCACCGGGGAGCTGTTTTTT.

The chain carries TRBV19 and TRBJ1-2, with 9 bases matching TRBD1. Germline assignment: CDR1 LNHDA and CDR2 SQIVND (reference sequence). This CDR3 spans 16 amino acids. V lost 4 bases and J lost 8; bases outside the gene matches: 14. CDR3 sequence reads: CASSTTFSGTGNGYTF. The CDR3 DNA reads TGTGCCAGTAGTACAACTTTTTCCGGGACAGGGAACGGCTACACCTTC. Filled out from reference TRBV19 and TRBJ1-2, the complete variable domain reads DGGITQSPKYLFRKEGQNVTLSCEQNLNHDAMYWYRQDPGQGLRLIYYSQIVNDFQKGDIAEGYSVSREKKESFPLTVTSAQKNPTAFYLCASSTTFSGTGNGYTFGSGTRLTVV.